These T cell receptor beta chains were read from a single sample in a study of blood T cells in healthy people across ages. One entry per CDR3 protein results from TCRdb running MiXCR on the 5' RACE reads. Found here are roughly 680,000 distinct CDR3 sequences, more than 45% of them singletons; the top ten hold roughly 14%. What was sequenced was blood. The origin of the receptors is an elderly woman in good health. Both conserved end residues are part of each CDR3. The D gene is left open where the match is weak. Clone size is given for some rows only: seen once, a few or many times, or a class if the clone is expanded.

TRBJ2-1	few	TRBV20-1	-	TGCAGTGCCAGCAGGGACTTACAGTTCTTC	CSASRDLQFF
TRBJ2-2	many	TRBV6-6	-	TGTGCCAGCAGTTACACACCGGACGGAGTAGGGGAGCTGTTTTTT	CASSYTPDGVGELFF
TRBJ2-3	-	TRBV3-1	-	TGTGCCAGCAGTACGAGGGTTGGCGGAGATACGCAGTATTTT	CASSTRVGGDTQYF
TRBJ2-5	-	TRBV28	-	TGTGCCAGCAGTTCCCTTCCCTTGGGGGGAAAAGAGACCCAGTACTTC	CASSSLPLGGKETQYF
TRBJ2-2	few	TRBV5-1	-	TGCGCCAGCAGCCTTACGGGTGCGGGCACCGGGGAGCTGTTTTTT	CASSLTGAGTGELFF
TRBJ2-1	-	TRBV20-1	TRBD1	TGCAGTGCTGGAGGGGACAGGGAAAGCAATGAGCAGTTCTTC	CSAGGDRESNEQFF
TRBJ2-7	-	TRBV11-2	-	TGTGCCAGCAGCTTAGGCAGGCACGGAGAGCAGTACTTC	CASSLGRHGEQYF
TRBJ2-1	-	TRBV4-1	-	TGCGCCAGCAGCCAAAGGATTCACTCCTACAATGAGCAGTTCTTC	CASSQRIHSYNEQFF
TRBJ2-1	-	TRBV6-1	TRBD2	TGTGCCAGCAGTCCCGGACTAAGCGGGAGGGCTGGGTCCTACAATGAGCAGTTCTTC	CASSPGLSGRAGSYNEQFF
TRBJ2-1	-	TRBV20-1	TRBD2	TGCAGTGCTAGAGGCGTGGGGACTAGCGACCAATACAATGAGCAGTTCTTC	CSARGVGTSDQYNEQFF
TRBJ1-1	-	TRBV7-3	-	TGTGCCAGCAGCTCCCAGCTGAACACTGAAGCTTTCTTT	CASSSQLNTEAFF
TRBJ2-1	few	TRBV2	-	TGTGCCAGCAATAGCGGTGGCAATTTTGAGCAGTTCTTC	CASNSGGNFEQFF
TRBJ1-5	-	TRBV12-3/TRBV12-4	TRBD1	TGTGCCAGCAGTGTGGACAGGAGGGTTGGCAATCAGCCCCAGCATTTT	CASSVDRRVGNQPQHF
TRBJ2-7	-	TRBV29-1	TRBD1	TGCAGCGGGTCCCGGGACAGTCCCTACGAGCAGTACTTC	CSGSRDSPYEQYF
TRBJ1-1	-	TRBV5-1	TRBD1	TGCGCCAGCAGCCCTCAACCAGGGGGGAACACTGAAGCTTTCTTT	CASSPQPGGNTEAFF
TRBJ2-5	-	TRBV4-1	TRBD1	TGCGCCAGCAGCCAAGAAAACAGGGGGGCTTATGAGACCCAGTACTTC	CASSQENRGAYETQYF
TRBJ1-1	-	TRBV5-1	-	TGCGCCAGCAGCCCGGGGGGGGTCCGGGACACTGAAGCTTTCTTT	CASSPGGVRDTEAFF